A single sample gave rise to the 25 T cell receptor beta chains below, sequenced in a study of Graves' ophthalmopathy and Graves' hyperthyroidism. Scientists amplified the TCR beta CDR3 regions from RNA transcripts. RT-PCR was first run with HTBI primers, then multiplex PCR in a second round. TCRdb re-derived calls from the multiplex PCR reads in MiXCR, one entry per CDR3 protein. This sample has 300,000 or so distinct CDR3 sequences; about a sixth occur once, and the top ten carry over 9%. The material sequenced was peripheral blood. The receptors shown here come from an adult man with Graves' ophthalmopathy.

This clonotype was recorded many times. In nucleotides, the CDR3 is TGTGCCAGCACTAAAATATGGGACATGCAGAGCCCCTATAATTCACCCCTCCACTTT. Translating gives CASTKIWDMQSPYNSPLHF. J is TRBJ1-6 and V is TRBV12-3 or TRBV12-4; tentatively, D is TRBD1 (6 bases). Trimming shortened V by 7 bases and J by 2 bases, and 24 bases separated the two germline ends. The CDR3 extends over 19 amino acids.

This clonotype was found many times. V gene TRBV12-3 or TRBV12-4 combines with J gene TRBJ1-5; 7 bases are shared with TRBD1. With V trimmed by 8 bases and J by 1 base, 8 bases remained unmatched. The length of the CDR3 is 15 residues. The CDR3 bases are TGTGCCAGCGGGAAGGACAGGACGAGCAATCAGCCCCAGCATTTT. It encodes CASGKDRTSNQPQHF.

This clonotype was recorded at least ten times. This rearrangement joins TRBV7-9 to TRBJ2-5, with unresolved D. The ends were cut back, 1 base at V and 0 bases at J, with 6 bases in the middle. The CDR3 is 14 amino acids. The germline CDR1 and CDR2 sequences are SEHNR and FQNEAQ (reference sequence). The CDR3 nucleotides are TGTGCCAGCAGCTTAGGGATGTACCAAGAGACCCAGTACTTC. Amino acids: CASSLGMYQETQYF.

Concerning this clonotype: A read error may be the cause here, since a much bigger clone is one base away. V is TRBV20-1 and J is TRBJ2-2; TRBD1 or TRBD2 may be the D gene (5 bases each). The CDR3 is 14 residues long. The V end was cut by 0 bases, the J end by 7 bases, with 12 bases between. From germline, CDR1 is DFQATT and CDR2 SNEGSKA (reference sequence). The chain's CDR3 is CSAREGRGYGELFF. CDR3 DNA sequence: TGCAGTGCTAGAGAGGGACGGGGTTACGGGGAGCTGTTTTTT.

At least ten counts were recorded for this clonotype. This sequence joins TRBV2 and TRBJ2-5; D may be TRBD2 (6 bases). The V gene's germline CDR1 is SNHLY and CDR2 FYNNEI. The V gene lost 4 bases and the J gene lost 2 bases, with 11 bases spanning the gap. The CDR3 is 14 residues long. The CDR3 spells CASSAEGGQETQYF. The CDR3 nucleotides are TGTGCCAGCAGTGCGGAGGGAGGACAAGAGACCCAGTACTTC.

This clonotype was observed many times. CDR3 region: CASSALQVSGELFF. CDR3 nucleotides: TGTGCCAGCAGTGCACTACAGGTCTCCGGGGAGCTGTTTTTT. J is TRBJ2-2 and V is TRBV28, with D possibly being TRBD1 (5 bases). CDR1 is MDHEN, CDR2 SYDVKM, per germline. The V and J ends lost 5 bases and 6 bases respectively, with 13 bases between them. CDR3 size: 14 residues.

This clonotype was observed many times. The CDR3, as DNA: TGTGCCAGCAGCTTAAAGCCAGGCCCCTACGAGCAGTACTTC. Translation: CASSLKPGPYEQYF. The gene calls are TRBV7-3 and TRBJ2-7; no clear D. The CDR3 consists of 14 residues. Germline V gives CDR1 SGHTA, CDR2 FQGTGA. Trimming took 1 base from V and 2 from J, leaving 9 bases between them.

This clonotype was recorded many times. The rearrangement links TRBV28 to TRBJ2-7; a weak D match, TRBD1 (5 bases). Trimming left V 1 base short and J 9 bases short, with 16 bases between. From germline, CDR1 is MDHEN and CDR2 SYDVKM. This CDR3 contains 14 residues. The CDR3 spells CASSLSGNLAPQYF. In DNA form, the CDR3 reads TGTGCCAGCAGTTTATCAGGGAACCTGGCGCCGCAGTACTTC.

This clonotype was detected many times. The chain uses TRBV28 and TRBJ2-5, with D tentatively TRBD2 (6 bases). Per the germline V gene, CDR1 is MDHEN and CDR2 is SYDVKM. This CDR3 contains 14 residues. The V end lost 7 bases, the J end lost 5 bases, and 17 bases lay between the germline ends. This CDR3 is CASTRTEEGETQYF. For the CDR3, the DNA is TGTGCCAGCACGCGTACGGAGGAGGGGGAGACCCAGTACTTC.

In this sample, this clonotype turned up many times. The rearrangement links TRBV6-5 to TRBJ1-2; D is unresolved. Germline assignment: CDR1 MNHEY and CDR2 SVGAGI. The CDR3 runs to 13 residues. Trimming stripped 5 bases from V and 7 bases from J, with 14 bases between. The CDR3 nucleotides are TGTGCCAGCAGTCACCCAAGTGCAGGTGGCTACACCTTC. Translated, it gives CASSHPSAGGYTF.

This clonotype was recorded at least ten times. This chain links TRBV9 with TRBJ1-5; D gene unclear. Germline V gene data show CDR1 as SGDLS and CDR2 as YYNGEE. Trimming removed 2 bases at V and 3 bases at J, with 12 bases between. The CDR3 sequence is 15 residues long. CDR3 loop: CASSVGWGDNQPQHF. The DNA of the CDR3 is TGTGCCAGCAGCGTGGGTTGGGGAGACAATCAGCCCCAGCATTTT.

With respect to this clonotype: An end of the junction differs from the germline gene, which may be a read error. V and J are TRBV12-3 or TRBV12-4 and TRBJ1-3; no clear D. The CDR3 runs 15 residues. CDR3 sequence (DNA): TGTGCCAGCAGTTCCGACACGGTACTCGGAAACACCATATCTTTT. Translating it yields CASSSDTVLGNTISF.

The chain is built from TRBV20-1 and TRBJ1-5, with 7 bases identical to TRBD1. After removal of 5 bases from V and 0 bases from J, the junction contained 4 bases not matched to a gene. This CDR3 has 14 amino acids. CDR1 and CDR2 from the germline V gene are DFQATT and SNEGSKA (reference sequence). In DNA form, the CDR3 reads TGCAGTGCTTGGGACAGCCATAGCAATCAGCCCCAGCATTTT. It yields the protein CSAWDSHSNQPQHF.

This clonotype occurred many times. This chain links TRBV6-5 with TRBJ2-2, with 7 bases matching TRBD2. Germline CDR1 reads MNHEY; CDR2 reads SVGAGI. V shed 2 bases and J 3 bases; nucleotides not matched to a gene: 3. The CDR3 length is 15 residues. Written as DNA, the CDR3 is TGTGCCAGCAGTTACCTGGGAGGGGACACCGGGGAGCTGTTTTTT. Its translation is CASSYLGGDTGELFF.

This clonotype was counted many times. This chain uses TRBV6-5 with TRBJ2-5; 8 nucleotides agree with TRBD2. CDR3 length: 13 residues. V trimming: 2 bases; J trimming: 7 bases; junction bases outside the gene matches: 3. Germline V gene lookup returns CDR1 MNHEY and CDR2 SVGAGI. CDR3 amino acids: CASSYVGLATQYF. The CDR3 nucleotides read TGTGCCAGCAGTTACGTTGGACTAGCGACCCAGTACTTC.

This clonotype was observed at least ten times. The chain joins TRBV6-2 or TRBV6-3 to TRBJ2-2, with D perhaps TRBD2 (6 bases). In germline, CDR1 is MNHEY, CDR2 SVGEGT. The CDR3 is 15 residues long. The V end lost 5 bases, the J end lost 3 bases, and 13 bases lay between the germline ends. For the CDR3, the DNA is TGTGCCAGCAGTGACCAGGGACTTCACACCGGGGAGCTGTTTTTT. It yields the protein CASSDQGLHTGELFF.

The rearrangement links TRBV27 to TRBJ1-3, with D possibly being TRBD1 (5 bases). The germline V gene encodes CDR1 MNHEY and CDR2 SMNVEV (reference sequence). V lost 0 bases and J lost 0, with 21 bases in between. CDR3 size: 20 residues. The CDR3 DNA follows: TGTGCCAGCAGTTTATCTGGGACGGGAGCGGGATTTTTCTCTGGAAACACCATATATTTT. This translates into CASSLSGTGAGFFSGNTIYF.

This clonotype has at least ten counts. The genes are TRBV30 and TRBJ2-7; no clear D. Germline V gene sequence: CDR1 GTSNPN, CDR2 SVGIG (reference sequence). V was shortened by 3 bases and J by 0 bases, with 15 bases between the two germline ends. The CDR3 is 15 residues long. CDR3 nucleotide sequence: TGTGCCTGGAGCACGGACGGAGCCCACTCCTACGAGCAGTACTTC. Translated, it gives CAWSTDGAHSYEQYF.

This clonotype has at least ten counts. This chain links TRBV5-1 with TRBJ2-7; 10 positions agree with TRBD2. This CDR3 contains 16 residues. Germline V gives CDR1 SGHRS, CDR2 YFSETQ. J was trimmed by 4 bases and V by 0 bases; bases with no gene match: 7. CDR3 sequence: CASSLAGASGSYEQYF. The DNA of the CDR3 is TGCGCCAGCAGCTTGGCCGGGGCTAGCGGGAGTTACGAGCAGTACTTC.

There are many counts of this clonotype. The genes are TRBV27 and TRBJ1-2; the match to TRBD1 covers 8 bases. The CDR3 consists of 18 residues. With V trimmed by 0 bases and J by 0 bases, 9 bases remained unmatched. CDR1 is MNHEY and CDR2 is SMNVEV in the germline V gene (reference sequence). Here the CDR3 DNA reads TGTGCCAGCAGTTTATCTGTCAGGGGGCCTCTGACTAACTATGGCTACACCTTC. This codes for CASSLSVRGPLTNYGYTF.

This clonotype was seen many times. The V and J genes are TRBV20-1 and TRBJ2-5, with 14 bases matching TRBD2. Per germline, CDR1 DFQATT and CDR2 SNEGSKA (reference sequence). V was pared by 6 bases and J by 0 bases, with 9 bases of the junction left unmatched. This CDR3 has 17 residues. CDR3 nucleotide sequence: TGCAGTGCCGCGGGACTAGCGGGGGAGGATTACCAAGAGACCCAGTACTTC. Encoded protein: CSAAGLAGEDYQETQYF.

This clonotype was observed at least ten times. This rearrangement joins TRBV6-1 to TRBJ2-7, with 7 nucleotides matching TRBD1. Losses at the gene ends were 6 bases for V and 2 bases for J; bases not matched to a gene: 10. Germline CDR1 and CDR2: MNHNS and SASEGT. This CDR3 spans 15 amino acids. In DNA form, the CDR3 reads TGTGCCAGCAGGAAGACAGGGTCCCCTCCCTACGAGCAGTACTTC. Its translation: CASRKTGSPPYEQYF.

This clonotype was recorded many times. The rearrangement links TRBV9 to TRBJ2-5; TRBD1 agrees at 7 bases. The CDR3 has 14 amino acids. Germline V CDR1 and CDR2: SGDLS, YYNGEE. V gave up 4 bases and J gave up 5 bases; unmatched junction bases: 8. The CDR3 here is CASSPSGQWETQYF. CDR3 nucleotides: TGTGCCAGCAGCCCTTCGGGACAGTGGGAGACCCAGTACTTC.

This clonotype was seen many times. V is TRBV20-1 and J is TRBJ2-7; TRBD2 aligns across 12 bases. Trimming cost V 3 bases and J 6 bases; bases outside gene matches: 12. The length of the CDR3 is 16 residues. The germline V gene has CDR1 DFQATT and CDR2 SNEGSKA (reference sequence). Written as DNA, the CDR3 is TGCAGTGCTAGCTCGACTAGCGGGAGACTTTTCAGCGAGCAGTACTTC. As protein: CSASSTSGRLFSEQYF.

This clonotype was observed at least ten times. The chain combines TRBV6-1 with TRBJ1-6; D possibly corresponds to TRBD1 (6 bases). This CDR3 region has 14 residues. V lost 9 bases and J 5 bases, leaving 14 bases between the germline ends. Germline V gene data show CDR1 as MNHNS and CDR2 as SASEGT. The CDR3 DNA reads as TGTGCCAGGAAGACGGGACAACATAATTCACCCCTCCACTTT. It codes for CARKTGQHNSPLHF.